The 18 T cell receptor beta chains reported below all come from one sample, sequenced in a study of technical replicates of blood from a handful of donors. Clones were sequenced by immunoSEQ multiplex PCR, and TCRdb holds only the in-frame ones, with some missing. The top ten clones hold 0.25% to 0.35% of a sample with around 93,000 clones, about 95% of them seen once. Specimen: T cells isolated from PBMCs. Source of these receptors: a human donor in good health.

The chain carries TRBV7-6 and TRBJ1-1; 7 bases fit TRBD1. The CDR3 extends over 15 amino acids. The V gene's germline CDR1 is SGHVS and CDR2 FNYEAQ. Trimming removed 5 bases from V and 3 bases from J; junction bases left unmatched: 9. The CDR3: CASSPEGAPHTEAFF. Written as DNA, the CDR3 is TGTGCCAGCAGCCCGGAGGGGGCGCCTCACACTGAAGCTTTCTTT.

The chain joins TRBV19 to TRBJ1-2, with TRBD1 as a possible D gene (6 bases). From germline, CDR1 is LNHDA and CDR2 SQIVND (reference sequence). CDR3 length: 13 residues. V was trimmed by 5 bases and J by 4 bases, leaving 11 bases between them. CDR3 region: CASSVDSSYGYTF. In nucleotides, the CDR3 is TGTGCCAGTAGTGTGGACAGCTCCTATGGCTACACCTTC.

The V call is TRBV19, the J call TRBJ1-5, with D maybe TRBD1 (6 bases). V was clipped by 10 bases and J by 3 bases, with 16 bases between them. The CDR3 spans 14 residues. From germline, CDR1 is LNHDA and CDR2 SQIVND (reference sequence). The DNA of the CDR3 is TGTGCCACCGCAGGGGAGTGGACCAATCAGCCCCAGCATTTT. Translated: CATAGEWTNQPQHF.

The table lists this clone with a few counts. The J gene is TRBJ2-7, the V gene TRBV4-2; 7 nucleotides line up with TRBD1. V lost 1 base to trimming and J lost 7 bases; unmatched junction nucleotides: 10. The CDR3 runs 15 residues. Germline V CDR1 and CDR2: LGHNA, YNFKEQ. CDR3: CASSQVTRGHGEQYF. In DNA form, the CDR3 reads TGTGCCAGCAGCCAAGTGACGAGGGGGCACGGGGAGCAGTACTTC.

The chain uses TRBV19 and TRBJ1-2, with a weak D call TRBD1 (5 bases). The CDR3 is 13 amino acids. Germline values: CDR1 LNHDA, CDR2 SQIVND (reference sequence). Trimming removed 0 bases at V and 9 bases at J, with 11 bases between. The CDR3: CASSIDLGDSYTF. In DNA form, the CDR3 reads TGTGCCAGTAGTATAGATCTAGGGGATAGCTACACCTTC.

The chain recombines TRBV11-3 with TRBJ2-7; D is perhaps TRBD1 (6 bases). Germline CDR1 and CDR2: SGHNT and YENEEA. The germline V and J ends were trimmed by 1 base and 6 bases, with 13 bases remaining between them. This CDR3 is built from 14 residues. Here the CDR3 DNA reads TGTGCCAGCAGCTTAGGGCCAGGGGACGTCGAGCAGTACTTC. This gives the protein CASSLGPGDVEQYF.

J is TRBJ2-7 and V is TRBV4-2, with TRBD1 matching over 8 bases. The CDR3 sequence is 17 residues long. Germline assignment: CDR1 LGHNA and CDR2 YNFKEQ. V gave up 0 bases and J gave up 5 bases; unmatched junction bases: 12. CDR3 DNA: TGTGCCAGCAGCCAAGAGGGATGGACAGGGAATCACCACGAGCAGTACTTC. The encoded protein is CASSQEGWTGNHHEQYF.

The sample holds one count of this clone. The chain is built from TRBV27 and TRBJ2-1; 9 bases agree with TRBD2. The V and J ends lost 4 bases and 1 base, in that order; junction bases with no gene match: 5. The CDR3 is made up of 16 amino acids. Per germline, CDR1 MNHEY and CDR2 SMNVEV (reference sequence). CDR3 DNA: TGTGCCAGCAGTTCGTATAGCGGGAGTTCCTACAATGAGCAGTTCTTC. As protein: CASSSYSGSSYNEQFF.

V is TRBV5-8 and J is TRBJ2-1, with TRBD2 identical over 9 bases. The CDR3 is made up of 15 amino acids. The germline V gene encodes CDR1 SGHTS and CDR2 YDEGEE. The ends lost 0 bases at V and 9 bases at J; junction bases unmatched: 7. The CDR3 loop is CASSLVAGGSSEQFF. CDR3 coding DNA: TGTGCCAGCAGCTTGGTGGCGGGAGGGAGCAGTGAGCAGTTCTTC.

The rearrangement joins TRBV19 to TRBJ2-2, with a possible D match to TRBD2 (6 bases). Germline assignment: CDR1 LNHDA and CDR2 SQIVND (reference sequence). V was clipped by 8 bases and J by 0 bases, with 13 bases between them. The CDR3 runs to 15 residues. CDR3 region: CASLALASNTGELFF. The CDR3 coding sequence is TGTGCCAGTCTTGCTCTAGCGTCGAACACCGGGGAGCTGTTTTTT. The full variable domain, its missing parts supplied by reference TRBV19 and TRBJ2-2, is DGGITQSPKYLFRKEGQNVTLSCEQNLNHDAMYWYRQDPGQGLRLIYYSQIVNDFQKGDIAEGYSVSREKKESFPLTVTSAQKNPTAFYLCASLALASNTGELFFGEGSRLTVL.

The chain employs TRBV2 and TRBJ2-1; 11 nucleotides line up with TRBD2. V lost 7 bases, J lost 5 bases, and 7 bases stayed unmatched. Germline assignment: CDR1 SNHLY and CDR2 FYNNEI. This CDR3 contains 15 residues. The CDR3 DNA sequence: TGTGCCAGCACCGTCACTAGCGGGAGTCACAATGAGCAGTTCTTC. Translated, it gives CASTVTSGSHNEQFF.

J is TRBJ2-1 and V is TRBV10-3; 14 bases are a match to TRBD2. The CDR3 totals 16 residues. V lost 6 bases, J lost 8 bases, and 9 bases stayed unmatched. Germline V gives CDR1 ENHRY, CDR2 SYGVKD. The CDR3 DNA reads TGTGCCATCAGGGACAGGACTAGCGGGAGGTTCCATGAGCAGTTCTTC. As protein: CAIRDRTSGRFHEQFF.

V and J are TRBV5-4 and TRBJ2-2; D is uncertain. This CDR3 region has 14 residues. The germline V and J ends were trimmed by 4 bases and 1 base, with 8 bases remaining between them. Germline V gene sequence: CDR1 SGHNT, CDR2 YYREEE (reference sequence). This CDR3 reads CASSPPGNTGELFF. The CDR3 DNA follows: TGTGCCAGCAGCCCCCCCGGGAACACCGGGGAGCTGTTTTTT.

The J gene is TRBJ2-5, the V gene TRBV29-1, with D possibly being TRBD1 (5 bases). The germline V gene has CDR1 SQVTM and CDR2 ANQGSEA. The ends were cut back, 4 bases at V and 4 bases at J, with 10 bases in the middle. This CDR3 spans 12 amino acids. The CDR3 DNA sequence: TGCAGCGTTGCAGGGCAGACAGAGACCCAGTACTTC. Translating gives CSVAGQTETQYF.

The chain recombines TRBV19 with TRBJ2-2; possible D gene TRBD1, 5 bases. The CDR3 consists of 13 residues. CDR1 and CDR2 from the germline V gene are LNHDA and SQIVND (reference sequence). V was cut by 5 bases and J by 4 bases, with 8 bases left in between. For the CDR3, the DNA is TGTGCCAGTAGTGCCCAGGGCACCGGGGAGCTGTTTTTT. Its protein product is CASSAQGTGELFF.

The chain uses TRBV27 and TRBJ2-7; the match to TRBD1 covers 8 bases. Germline lookup yields CDR1 MNHEY and CDR2 SMNVEV (reference sequence). With V trimmed by 4 bases and J by 6 bases, 8 bases remained unmatched. CDR3 length: 14 amino acids. The chain's CDR3 is CASSWTGLLGEQYF. CDR3 nucleotide sequence: TGTGCCAGCAGTTGGACAGGGCTCCTGGGCGAGCAGTACTTC.

The chain combines TRBV5-1 with TRBJ2-7, with 10 bases aligning to TRBD1. The J segment lost 5 bases and the V segment lost 0 bases, leaving 2 bases of the junction unmatched. Per the germline V gene, CDR1 is SGHRS and CDR2 is YFSETQ. This CDR3 spans 14 amino acids. The CDR3 here is CASSLAGTGDEQYF. DNA of the CDR3: TGCGCCAGCAGCTTGGCCGGGACAGGGGACGAGCAGTACTTC.

The chain links TRBV6-5 to TRBJ2-1; D call uncertain. CDR3 length equals 14 residues. Germline V gene lookup returns CDR1 MNHEY and CDR2 SVGAGI. V was pared by 4 bases and J by 1 base, with 8 bases between. CDR3 amino acids: CASSSGISYNEQFF. CDR3 coding DNA: TGTGCCAGCAGTTCAGGAATTTCCTACAATGAGCAGTTCTTC.